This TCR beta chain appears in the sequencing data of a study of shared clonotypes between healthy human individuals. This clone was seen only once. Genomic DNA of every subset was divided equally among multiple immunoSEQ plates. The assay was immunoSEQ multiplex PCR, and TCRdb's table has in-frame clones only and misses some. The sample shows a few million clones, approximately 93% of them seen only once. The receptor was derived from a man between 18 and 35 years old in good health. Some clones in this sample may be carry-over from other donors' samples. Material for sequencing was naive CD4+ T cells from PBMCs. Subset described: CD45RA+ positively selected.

For the CDR3, the DNA is TGTGCCAGCAGTTCCAGACGGAATGCCCAGCCCCAGCATTTT. Translation gives CASSSRRNAQPQHF. V and J are TRBV2 and TRBJ1-5; D gene ambiguous. V was trimmed by 5 bases and J by 7 bases, leaving 15 bases between them. This CDR3 has 14 residues. Germline V gives CDR1 SNHLY, CDR2 FYNNEI.